This T cell receptor (beta chain) was recorded in a study of control samples from healthy donors and cancer patients. Trimming removed 6 bases from V and 5 bases from J; junction bases left unmatched: 5. The CDR3 extends over 15 amino acids. Germline V CDR1 and CDR2: MNHEY, SVGEGT. Sequencing used immunoSEQ multiplex PCR; TCRdb keeps in-frame clones, though not all of them. The sample lists roughly 43,000 clones, 87% occurring once. This TCR was recovered from an older woman with lung cancer. The sequenced sample was PBMCs. The chain employs TRBV6-2 or TRBV6-3 and TRBJ2-6, with TRBD1 matching over 9 bases. CDR3 loop: CASSDTGGRANVLTF. DNA of the CDR3: TGTGCCAGCAGCGATACAGGGGGCAGGGCCAACGTCCTGACTTTC.